Listed below are T cell receptor beta chains from one sample, sequenced in a study of blood T cell repertoires in COVID-19. Clones were read by immunoSEQ multiplex PCR, and TCRdb kept only the in-frame ones, dropping some. In the table there are fewer than 350,000 clones, roughly 85% of which are singletons. The material sequenced was PBMCs or T cells enriched from blood (not recorded which). The receptor set was obtained from a woman in her forties or fifties who had recovered from COVID-19. The CDR3 runs from the conserved cysteine through the conserved F or W. Fields, in order: V gene, clone size, J gene, D gene, CDR3 DNA, CDR3 protein. A D gene is named only where the DNA matches it firmly. Some rows mark clone size as missing; the rest say once, few, many or name a class of expanded clone.

TRBV11-3	few	TRBJ1-5	TRBD1	TGTGCCAGCAGCACACACAGGGGTTGCAATCAGCCCCAGCATTTT	CASSTHRGCNQPQHF
TRBV7-9	-	TRBJ2-2	-	TGTGCCAGCAGCTTCTTCCAAGGTCCAGGGAACACCGGGGAGCTGTTTTTT	CASSFFQGPGNTGELFF
TRBV28	-	TRBJ1-4	TRBD1	TGTGCCAGCAGCGGGACAGGGAGCAATGAAAAACTGTTTTTT	CASSGTGSNEKLFF
TRBV4-1	-	TRBJ2-2	-	TGCGCCAGCAGGATCGGGAGCGTTAACACCGGGGAGCTGTTTTTT	CASRIGSVNTGELFF
TRBV30	few	TRBJ1-6	TRBD1	TGTGCCTGGGAACCCGGGACAGGGGGCTTTGTTAATTCACCCCTCCACTTT	CAWEPGTGGFVNSPLHF
TRBV6-5	-	TRBJ1-5	TRBD1	TGTGCCAGCGCATTACCAGGGGGCGATCAGCCCCAGCATTTT	CASALPGGDQPQHF
TRBV5-4	-	TRBJ1-5	TRBD1	TGTGCCAGCAGCTTTACCGGGACAGGGCCTAATCAGCCCCAGCATTTT	CASSFTGTGPNQPQHF
TRBV12-3/TRBV12-4	-	TRBJ1-6	-	TGTGCCAGCAGTATGACGGGTAATTCACCCCTCCACTTT	CASSMTGNSPLHF
TRBV5-8	-	TRBJ1-5	-	TGTGCCAGCAGCTTGGTAGTCGGGGAAACTCAGCCCCAGCATTTT	CASSLVVGETQPQHF
TRBV2	few	TRBJ1-3	TRBD1	TGTGCCAGCAGTGAGGACAGGGGGTTATACACCATATATTTT	CASSEDRGLYTIYF
TRBV28	-	TRBJ2-7	TRBD2	TGTGCCAGCAGGAAACTAGCGGGGGGAACCTACGAGCAGTACTTC	CASRKLAGGTYEQYF
TRBV4-3	-	TRBJ2-1	TRBD2	TGCGCCAGCAGCCTCACGGGACTAGATCGAAATGAGCAGTTCTTC	CASSLTGLDRNEQFF
TRBV7-2	-	TRBJ1-1	-	TGTGCCAGCAGCTTCACCACAACCCGGAGAACTACTGAAGCTTTCTTT	CASSFTTTRRTTEAFF
TRBV18	once	TRBJ1-5	TRBD1	TGTGCCAGCTCACCCGTAGGCACAGGGGTCCGTCAGCCCCAGCATTTT	CASSPVGTGVRQPQHF
TRBV5-3	-	TRBJ1-1	-	TGTGCCAGAAGCCTCAACACTGAAGCTTTCTTT	CARSLNTEAFF
TRBV18	-	TRBJ2-3	TRBD2	TGTGGAAGCGGGGGGCCTCAGGGTACGCAGTATTTT	CGSGGPQGTQYF
TRBV6-5	-	TRBJ1-5	TRBD1	TGTGCCAGCAGTTACGCGACAGGGAGCGGCCAGCCCCAGCATTTT	CASSYATGSGQPQHF
TRBV27	-	TRBJ1-4	-	TGTGCCAGCAGTTCCAGGGGTCGGAGTGAAAAACTGTTTTTT	CASSSRGRSEKLFF
TRBV4-1	-	TRBJ2-2	TRBD1	TGCGCCAGCAGCCAAGGGGCAGGGGGCGCCGGGGAGCTGTTTTTT	CASSQGAGGAGELFF
TRBV6-4	-	TRBJ1-3	-	TGTGCCAGCAGTGACCCCCCAGGGGAGTTAGGAAACACCATATATTTT	CASSDPPGELGNTIYF
TRBV19	-	TRBJ2-2	-	TGTGCCAGTAGTATACCCGGGGGCGGGGAGCTGTTTTTT	CASSIPGGGELFF
TRBV5-1	once	TRBJ1-3	-	TGCGCCAGCAGCTTGGCTGTCTTGGGCAGCTCTGGAAACACCATATATTTT	CASSLAVLGSSGNTIYF
TRBV6-6	-	TRBJ1-4	TRBD1	TGTGCCAGCAGTTCGGGACAGGATAATGAAAAACTGTTTTTT	CASSSGQDNEKLFF
TRBV5-1	few	TRBJ1-2	-	TGCGCCAGCAGCCTCGGGACCGCCGGAGGGAGGGTTTATGGCTACACCTTC	CASSLGTAGGRVYGYTF
TRBV30	-	TRBJ2-1	TRBD2	TGTGCCTGGAGTGGCGGGGGTAGAGGAAGGTATGAGCAGTTCTTC	CAWSGGGRGRYEQFF
TRBV5-5	-	TRBJ1-5	TRBD1	TGTGCCAGCAGCCCGGGACAGAACTCTTTTTATAGCAATCAGCCCCAGCATTTT	CASSPGQNSFYSNQPQHF
TRBV4-1	-	TRBJ2-5	-	TGCGCCAGCAGGAGCGGTGGGGAGACCCAGTACTTC	CASRSGGETQYF
TRBV4-1	-	TRBJ2-3	-	TGCGCCAGCAGCCAAGATCCTGGTAGCGGCAAGTATTTT	CASSQDPGSGKYF
TRBV3-1/TRBV3-2	-	TRBJ2-4	-	TGTGCCAGCAGCCATCTCAAAAACATTCAGTACTTC	CASSHLKNIQYF
TRBV19	once	TRBJ2-1	-	TGTGCCAGTAGTATAGGGCCCCGGGGAGGCAAACGTTCGGGCAATGAGCAGTTCTTC	CASSIGPRGGKRSGNEQFF
TRBV15	-	TRBJ1-4	TRBD1	TGTGCCACCAGCAAACCGGGACAGGGTTATAATGAAAAACTGTTTTTT	CATSKPGQGYNEKLFF
TRBV15	-	TRBJ1-6	-	TGTGCCACCAGCAGAGGACAGAGGGGGAATTCACCCCTCCACTTT	CATSRGQRGNSPLHF
TRBV7-8	-	TRBJ1-2	-	TGTGCCAGCAGCTCGGAAGGGGGAGCTAACTATGGCTACACCTTC	CASSSEGGANYGYTF
TRBV15	-	TRBJ1-5	-	TGTGCCACCAGCAGCAGGGCGAATCAGCCCCAGCATTTT	CATSSRANQPQHF
TRBV7-2	-	TRBJ2-5	-	TGTGCCAGCAGCCCCCAGTACCAAGAGACCCAGTACTTC	CASSPQYQETQYF
TRBV9	-	TRBJ2-2	-	TGTGCCAGCAGCGTAGGGCTAGCCCTGGGGACCGGGGAGCTGTTTTTT	CASSVGLALGTGELFF
TRBV5-6	-	TRBJ1-4	-	TGTGCCAGCAGCTTGGGGTCTCCCAGGGAAGCGATCGAAAAACTGTTTTTT	CASSLGSPREAIEKLFF